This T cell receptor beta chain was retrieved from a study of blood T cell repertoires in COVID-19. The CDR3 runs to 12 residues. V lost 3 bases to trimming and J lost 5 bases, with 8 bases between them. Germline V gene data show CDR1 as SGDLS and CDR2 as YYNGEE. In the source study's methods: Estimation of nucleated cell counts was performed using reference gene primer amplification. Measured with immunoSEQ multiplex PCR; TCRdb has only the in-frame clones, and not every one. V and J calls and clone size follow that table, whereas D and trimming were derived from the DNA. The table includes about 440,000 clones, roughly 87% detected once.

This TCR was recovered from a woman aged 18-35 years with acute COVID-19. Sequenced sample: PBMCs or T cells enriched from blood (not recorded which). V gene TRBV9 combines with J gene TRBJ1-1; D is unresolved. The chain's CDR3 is CASSGTETEAFF. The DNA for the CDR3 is TGTGCCAGCAGCGGAACAGAGACTGAAGCTTTCTTT.